This record concerns one T cell receptor beta chain sequence. Vbeta (60) and Jbeta (13) primers were used in the PCR. Clones were read by immunoSEQ multiplex PCR, and TCRdb kept only the in-frame ones, dropping some. Of some 200,000 clones listed, around four fifths are singletons. These data come from a study of cytomegalovirus exposure and HLA in healthy donors. With 6 bases removed from V and 3 bases from J, the gap between germline ends came to 14 bases. This CDR3 region has 14 residues. Germline lookup yields CDR1 MGHDK and CDR2 SYGVNS. The chain carries TRBV25-1 and TRBJ1-1; D is possibly TRBD1 (6 bases). The sample comprised PBMCs. The TCR was taken from a woman younger than 35 in good health and CMV-seronegative. The CDR3 sequence: CASREAGVYTEAFF. Written as DNA, the CDR3 is TGTGCCAGCAGGGAGGCAGGGGTATACACTGAAGCTTTCTTT. Variable domain in full (rest from reference TRBV25-1 and TRBJ1-1): EADIYQTPRYLVIGTGKKITLECSQTMGHDKMYWYQQDPGMELHLIHYSYGVNSTEKGDLSSESTVSRIRTEHFPLTLESARPSHTSQYLCASREAGVYTEAFFGQGTRLTVV.